This T cell receptor (beta chain) was sequenced in a study of T cell responses to AZD1222 COVID-19 vaccine. Study-wide results and caveats: The study reported that nearly half of spike-specific TCRs target unmutated variant regions.

Points on this clone: Its antigen is unidentified.

Method: immunoSEQ multiplex PCR; TCRdb's copy keeps in-frame clones and lacks some. The repertoire holds about 94,000 clones, with about 88% as singletons. The source of this sequence is an adult in good health. The sequenced sample was peripheral blood, obtained on day 0 of AZD1222 vaccination.

CDR3 DNA: TGCGCCAGGACCAGGGGGGCAGGGGCGAATCAGCCCCAGCATTTT. Protein: CARTRGAGANQPQHF. This chain links TRBV5-1 with TRBJ1-5; 7 bases fit TRBD1. The CDR3 totals 15 residues. In germline, CDR1 is SGHRS, CDR2 YFSETQ. Trimming at V came to 8 bases and at J to 4 bases, leaving 12 bases not matched to a gene.